This entry is about one T cell receptor beta chain. This clone was seen a handful of times. Which antigen it targets is not known. Base-call qualities are not available, and no considerably larger clone is one nucleotide away. The entry originates in a study of blood T cell repertoires in COVID-19 (dated by TCRdb to between 2020 and 2021). For the wider study: The collaborator samples originated in the United States, Italy and Spain and spanned the acute and convalescent phases of COVID-19. The material from the prospective study consisted of cDNA or gDNA derived from T cells, B-cell-depleted T cells, or PBMCs. The dataset comprised deeply sampled blood TCRbeta repertoires from subjects exposed to, actively infected with, or recovered from COVID-19. The repertoires were released in a freely available public database meant as a resource for research on the immune response to SARS-CoV-2. The samples were drawn from two sources: the first 160 participants of the ongoing ImmuneRACE study, and over 1,000 subjects contributed by 6 global collaborators. Nearly every sample came with metadata listing a de-identified subject ID, COVID-19 status, age in years and sex. Where available, HLA class I and class II types were obtained from metadata supplied by the sample provider rather than from assay-based typing. Overall study outcomes, separate from this receptor: Clinical and demographic metadata were provided uncurated, with the amount varying by source and participant.

TCRbeta CDR3 regions were amplified from genomic DNA by means of the immunoSEQ Assay, a bias-controlled multiplex PCR. The original methods were these. The number of nucleated cells in each sample was estimated by amplification of reference gene primers within the assay. To quantify the absolute abundance of each unique TCRbeta CDR3 rearrangement, sequence reads were collapsed and filtered. Productive Simpson clonality was computed per sample as the square root of Simpson's diversity index over productive rearrangements. As stored in TCRdb, this immuneACCESS dataset retains in-frame rearrangements with V and J assigned. A fraction of the clones does not appear; measured against another copy, unresolved V genes explain less than half of the discrepancy, and the remainder lacks a known reason. V and J calls and clone size are given by that table; D and trimming were obtained from the DNA. For this sample the table gives about 19,000 clones, of which about nine tenths were detected only once. The biggest ten clones account for around 10% of the sample.

Whole blood was collected in K2EDTA tubes by collaborating institutions according to the institutions' own protocols. For TCRbeta analysis, collaborator samples were shipped as frozen whole blood, as isolated PBMCs, or as DNA extracted from either sample type. The germline V gene (reference sequence) supplies CDR1 SEHNR and CDR2 FQNEAQ. V and J are trimmed by 5 bases and 15 bases, and the gene matches miss 7 bases of the junction. The CDR3 goes from the cysteine to the phenylalanine over 14 residues. The retained sequence is limited to the CDR3, 42 bases, with the frame set at the first base. The receptor comes from a human donor in a cohort sampled during active COVID-19. Material: peripheral blood. The chain employs TRBV7-9 and TRBJ2-1, with TRBD2 identical over 16 junction bases. The sequenced DNA: TGTGCCAGCAGCCCTGGGACTAGCGGGGGGGCCACGTTCTTC. It is translated as CASSPGTSGGATFF.